The 18 T cell receptor beta chains below come from one sample, sequenced in a study of glioma-infiltrating T cells after dendritic cell vaccination. Profiling relied on immunoSEQ multiplex PCR, and the TCRdb table lists in-frame clones only, not all of them. The sample has tens of thousands of clones; more than 65% are singletons. The input for sequencing was blood, taken before dendritic cell vaccination. The receptors were sampled from a human donor with glioblastoma.

The chain uses TRBV5-1 and TRBJ1-1; D remains ambiguous. From germline, CDR1 is SGHRS and CDR2 YFSETQ. The CDR3 covers 14 residues. Trimming took 5 bases from V and 6 from J, leaving 17 bases between them. CDR3 region: CASRVSAGRSEAFF. In nucleotides, the CDR3 is TGCGCCAGCAGGGTTTCAGCGGGAAGATCTGAAGCTTTCTTT.

The V call is TRBV9, the J call TRBJ2-1, with TRBD1 matching over 7 bases. The CDR3 sequence is 17 residues long. CDR1 and CDR2 (germline): SGDLS, YYNGEE. V shed 3 bases, J shed 6 bases, and the junction held 15 bases outside the gene matches. Here the CDR3 reads CASSGVPETGPLNEQFF. CDR3 bases: TGTGCCAGCAGCGGCGTACCCGAGACAGGGCCTCTCAATGAGCAGTTCTTC.

The J gene is TRBJ2-3, the V gene TRBV6-1, with TRBD2 matching 8 bases. The V and J ends lost 0 bases and 5 bases, in that order; junction bases with no gene match: 7. This CDR3 has 16 amino acids. Germline V gives CDR1 MNHNS, CDR2 SASEGT. The CDR3 loop is CASSEAWGGGKDTQYF. The DNA for the CDR3 is TGTGCCAGCAGTGAAGCTTGGGGCGGGGGGAAAGATACGCAGTATTTT.

The V call is TRBV29-1, the J call TRBJ1-1, with a possible D match to TRBD1 (6 bases). The germline V and J ends were trimmed by 7 bases and 2 bases, with 11 bases remaining between them. There are 12 residues in the CDR3. The germline V gene encodes CDR1 SQVTM and CDR2 ANQGSEA. This CDR3 is CSEGGTNTEAFF. CDR3 in DNA: TGCAGCGAAGGGGGAACAAACACTGAAGCTTTCTTT.

This chain uses TRBV5-1 with TRBJ2-7; 9 bases fit TRBD1. Per the germline V gene, CDR1 is SGHRS and CDR2 is YFSETQ. The ends lost 2 bases at V and 2 bases at J; junction bases unmatched: 5. The CDR3 has 15 residues. CDR3: CASSFTGTGTYEQYF. The CDR3 DNA reads as TGCGCCAGCAGCTTTACCGGGACAGGGACCTACGAGCAGTACTTC.

The chain joins TRBV7-2 to TRBJ2-5; 7 bases are shared with TRBD1. V dropped 1 base and J dropped 4; count of bases not matched to a gene: 9. Per the germline V gene, CDR1 is SGHTA and CDR2 is FQGNSA. This CDR3 has 16 amino acids. CDR3 sequence reads: CASSLGRQGLGETQYF. The CDR3, as DNA: TGTGCCAGCAGCTTAGGGAGACAGGGCCTGGGAGAGACCCAGTACTTC.

This clone was counted only a few times. In nucleotides, the CDR3 is TGTGCCAGTAGAGGGTTGGGGGGCTCTGGGGCCAACGTCCTGACTTTC. It is translated as CASRGLGGSGANVLTF. The genes are TRBV19 and TRBJ2-6; D may be TRBD2 (6 bases). The CDR3 length is 16 residues. The germline V gene encodes CDR1 LNHDA and CDR2 SQIVND (reference sequence). The V end lost 6 bases, the J end lost 0 bases, and 12 bases lay between the germline ends.

This rearrangement joins TRBV7-2 to TRBJ1-4; 9 positions match TRBD1. The CDR3 totals 14 residues. Germline V CDR1 and CDR2: SGHTA, FQGNSA. Trimming cost V 5 bases and J 4 bases; bases outside gene matches: 2. CDR3: CASSRDRDNEKLFF. CDR3 nucleotides: TGTGCCAGCAGCCGGGACAGGGATAATGAAAAACTGTTTTTT.

This clone has a handful of counts. CDR3 sequence: CASSSGQGRYNEQFF. For the CDR3, the DNA is TGTGCCAGCAGCTCCGGACAGGGGCGGTACAATGAGCAGTTCTTC. This chain uses TRBV5-4 with TRBJ2-1; 9 bases align to TRBD1. This CDR3 has 15 residues. J lost 4 bases, V lost 3 bases, and 5 bases had no gene match. Germline V gives CDR1 SGHNT, CDR2 YYREEE (reference sequence). The full variable domain, rest sourced from reference TRBV5-4 and TRBJ2-1, is ETGVTQSPTHLIKTRGQQVTLRCSSQSGHNTVSWYQQALGQGPQFIFQYYREEENGRGNFPPRFSGLQFPNYSSELNVNALELDDSALYLCASSSGQGRYNEQFFGPGTRLTVL.

V and J are TRBV7-2 and TRBJ2-1; 10 positions agree with TRBD2. Unmatched junction bases numbered 1, after V lost 3 bases and J lost 2 bases. Germline loops: CDR1 SGHTA, CDR2 FQGNSA. This CDR3 spans 15 amino acids. Here the CDR3 reads CASSFTSGAYNEQFF. The CDR3, as DNA: TGTGCCAGCAGCTTTACTAGCGGGGCCTACAATGAGCAGTTCTTC.

This chain uses TRBV9 with TRBJ2-7; D remains ambiguous. This CDR3 spans 16 amino acids. Trimming took 4 bases from V and 2 from J, leaving 19 bases between them. Germline values: CDR1 SGDLS, CDR2 YYNGEE. The CDR3 DNA follows: TGTGCCAGCAGCACGAGACCGGAGACGTCTACCTACGAGCAGTACTTC. Translating it yields CASSTRPETSTYEQYF.

This clone was seen more than once but under ten times. The J gene is TRBJ1-1, the V gene TRBV18; 8 bases line up with TRBD1. J lost 1 base, V lost 2 bases, and 0 bases had no gene match. There are 14 residues in the CDR3. The germline CDR1 and CDR2 sequences are KGHSH and LQKENI. The CDR3 loop is CASSPDRGNTEAFF. The CDR3 coding sequence is TGTGCCAGCTCACCAGACAGGGGGAACACTGAAGCTTTCTTT.

This chain links TRBV30 with TRBJ1-3; D not certain. With 4 bases removed from V and 1 base from J, the gap between germline ends came to 5 bases. Per germline, CDR1 GTSNPN and CDR2 SVGIG (reference sequence). The CDR3 totals 12 residues. CDR3 sequence reads: CAWKRSGNTIYF. In DNA form, the CDR3 reads TGTGCCTGGAAGCGTTCTGGAAACACCATATATTTT.

This clone was detected once. The chain joins TRBV7-8 to TRBJ1-1; 10 bases are a match to TRBD1. The trim removed 5 bases at V and 5 bases at J, leaving 8 bases unmatched. CDR3 length: 15 amino acids. Germline V gives CDR1 SGHVS, CDR2 FQNEAQ. CDR3 nucleotides: TGTGCCAGCAGCCCCGGGACAGGGGTAGGTACTGAAGCTTTCTTT. This codes for CASSPGTGVGTEAFF.

This clone was detected only once. The V and J genes are TRBV7-2 and TRBJ1-1, with no clear D. This CDR3 is 16 amino acids long. CDR1 and CDR2 (germline): SGHTA, FQGNSA. Trimming left V 2 bases short and J 0 bases short, with 13 bases between. The CDR3 DNA is TGTGCCAGCAGCTTAATATCGGGAGTTATGAACACTGAAGCTTTCTTT. It is translated as CASSLISGVMNTEAFF.

This clone appeared a single time. This chain connects TRBV7-9 to TRBJ2-1, with 16 nucleotides matching TRBD2. CDR1 is SEHNR, CDR2 FQNEAQ, per germline (reference sequence). This CDR3 has 16 amino acids. J gave up 8 bases and V 4 bases, and 5 bases lay outside the gene matches. In DNA, the CDR3 is TGTGCCAGCAGCTGGGGACTAGCGGGAGGGCCCGATGAGCAGTTCTTC. It is translated as CASSWGLAGGPDEQFF. Filled out from reference TRBV7-9 and TRBJ2-1, the complete variable domain reads DTGVSQNPRHKITKRGQNVTFRCDPISEHNRLYWYRQTLGQGPEFLTYFQNEAQLEKSRLLSDRFSAERPKGSFSTLEIQRTEQGDSAMYLCASSWGLAGGPDEQFFGPGTRLTVL.

The genes are TRBV9 and TRBJ2-7; 8 nucleotides line up with TRBD2. V trimming: 0 bases; J trimming: 0 bases; junction bases outside the gene matches: 2. CDR3 length equals 15 residues. Germline V gene lookup returns CDR1 SGDLS and CDR2 YYNGEE. The CDR3 spells CASSVASGGSYEQYF. For the CDR3, the DNA is TGTGCCAGCAGCGTAGCCAGCGGGGGCTCCTACGAGCAGTACTTC.

The rearrangement joins TRBV5-8 to TRBJ1-2, with D maybe TRBD1 (6 bases). This CDR3 has 16 residues. From germline, CDR1 is SGHTS and CDR2 YDEGEE. V was cut by 0 bases and J by 0 bases, with 12 bases left in between. CDR3 in DNA: TGTGCCAGCAGCTTGGTTCTGGGGGCGGCTAACTATGGCTACACCTTC. It specifies CASSLVLGAANYGYTF.